The T cell receptor beta chain under discussion was sequenced for a study of blood T cell repertoires in COVID-19. Study-level background: Italy, Spain and the United States were the sources of the convalescent and acute COVID-19 samples. Sources were T cells, B-cell-depleted T cells, or PBMCs; the material itself was cDNA or gDNA.

Sequencing was performed with immunoSEQ multiplex PCR; in TCRdb, only in-frame clones are kept and a portion is missing. The sample gives 15,000 to 20,000 clones, around 86% of which show up once; around 16% is in the top ten. With 7 bases removed from V and 1 base from J, the gap between germline ends came to 11 bases. CDR3 length: 13 residues. CDR1 is ENHRY, CDR2 SYGVKD, per germline. The receptor was isolated from a man in his sixties or seventies with acute or convalescent COVID-19. Sequenced input: peripheral blood. This rearrangement joins TRBV10-3 to TRBJ2-7; the D gene is possibly TRBD1 (5 bases). The CDR3 here is CAIMQPGSYEQYF. The CDR3, as DNA: TGTGCCATCATGCAGCCAGGGTCCTACGAGCAGTACTTC.